These T cell receptor beta chains were read from a single sample in a study of cytomegalovirus exposure and HLA in healthy donors. The data were produced by immunoSEQ multiplex PCR, yet TCRdb's version contains in-frame clones alone and is incomplete. Altogether around 91,000 clones are present, approximately 84% being singletons, with the ten largest covering under 2.5%. Sequencing was carried out using PBMCs. The receptors come from a man aged 18 to 30 in good health and CMV-seronegative. Both conserved end residues are part of each CDR3. D genes are given only for firm matches. Not every row has a clone size; where given, it reads once, few, many or a size class.

V gene,J gene,clone size,D gene,CDR3 DNA,CDR3 protein
TRBV14,TRBJ2-5,-,-,TGTGCCAGCAGCTACACTAGCAGTGAGACCCAGTACTTC,CASSYTSSETQYF
TRBV29-1,TRBJ2-7,-,TRBD1,TGCAGCGTTGGGGGCCGGGACAGGGACCGCTACGAGCAGTACTTC,CSVGGRDRDRYEQYF
TRBV6-6,TRBJ2-5,-,-,TGTGCCAGCAGTTATGTAATGCGGGAGACCCAGTACTTC,CASSYVMRETQYF
TRBV19,TRBJ2-5,few,TRBD2,TGTGCCAGTAGTATTACGGGAGGTCAAGAGACCCAGTACTTC,CASSITGGQETQYF
TRBV29-1,TRBJ1-2,-,-,TGCAGCGTTGAAAGGGGGGGGGCCGGGTATGGCTACACCTTC,CSVERGGAGYGYTF
TRBV28,TRBJ2-7,-,-,TGTGCCACCCGGGGAGGCGGAGGGGTCTACGAGCAGTACTTC,CATRGGGGVYEQYF
TRBV6-5,TRBJ1-1,-,-,TGTGCCAGCAGTTATGGGCCCCAGAACACTGAAGCTTTCTTT,CASSYGPQNTEAFF
TRBV6-4,TRBJ2-7,-,-,TGTGCCAGCAGTGAAGGACAGGAGGGCTACGAGCAGTACTTC,CASSEGQEGYEQYF
TRBV4-3,TRBJ2-3,-,-,TGCGCCAGCAGCCAAGCAATACCCGGAGTCCGCACAGATACGCAGTATTTT,CASSQAIPGVRTDTQYF
TRBV30,TRBJ1-6,-,-,TGTGCCTGGAGTGTAGGGCAGGGGTATTCACCCCTCCACTTT,CAWSVGQGYSPLHF
TRBV6-1,TRBJ2-2,many,TRBD1,TGTGCCAGCAGGGCGACAGGGGGTGAGACCGGGGAGCTGTTTTTT,CASRATGGETGELFF
TRBV6-5,TRBJ2-2,-,TRBD2,TGTGCCAGCAGTTCACTAGCGGCGAACACCGGGGAGCTGTTTTTT,CASSSLAANTGELFF
TRBV13,TRBJ2-1,-,-,TGTGCCAGCAGCTTAAGGGGGACCGCCAATGAGCAGTTCTTC,CASSLRGTANEQFF
TRBV5-6,TRBJ2-4,-,-,TGTGCCAGCAGCTTGGGAGGGCCGATAGCCAAAAACATTCAGTACTTC,CASSLGGPIAKNIQYF
TRBV7-8,TRBJ1-1,-,-,TGTGCCAGCAGCTTCCGGTTTTCTGATGAAGCTTTCTTT,CASSFRFSDEAFF